This is a list of T cell receptor beta chains from one sample in a study of cytomegalovirus exposure and HLA in healthy donors. This table comes from immunoSEQ multiplex PCR, and its TCRdb copy is limited to in-frame clones, with some not included. The top ten clones hold roughly 0.99% of a sample with some 140,000 clones, about four fifths of them seen once. Sequenced input: PBMCs. These receptors came from a male donor in good health and CMV-seronegative. Each CDR3 is given with its conserved first and last residue. The D gene is left open where the match is weak. A clone size is listed for some rows: how often the clone was seen (once, few, many), or a class if it is expanded.

d_call	v_call	j_call	clone_size	cdr3_nt	cdr3_aa
-	TRBV6-5	TRBJ1-5	few	TGTGCCAGCAGTTACGGGGCGGGGAATCAGCCCCAGCATTTT	CASSYGAGNQPQHF
-	TRBV5-5	TRBJ1-1	-	TGTGCCAGCAGCTTTAAGTCAGACACTGAAGCTTTCTTT	CASSFKSDTEAFF
-	TRBV6-1	TRBJ1-3	-	TGTGCCAGCAGCAGGGCTGGAAACACCATATATTTT	CASSRAGNTIYF
TRBD1	TRBV7-9	TRBJ1-4	-	TGTGCCAGCAGCTTCGCGCAGGGGGCTCCTGCAACTAATGAAAAACTGTTTTTT	CASSFAQGAPATNEKLFF
-	TRBV5-1	TRBJ2-1	-	TGCGCCAGCAGCGCTCTATGGGGGGGGCGAGATGAGCAGTTCTTC	CASSALWGGRDEQFF
TRBD1	TRBV14	TRBJ2-3	-	TGTGCCAGCAGCCGGGACAGTTGGACAGATACGCAGTATTTT	CASSRDSWTDTQYF
-	TRBV11-2	TRBJ1-1	-	TGTGCCAGCAGCCCCGACGGGGGGGGAATGAACACTGAAGCTTTCTTT	CASSPDGGGMNTEAFF
TRBD1	TRBV7-9	TRBJ2-7	-	TGTTCCAGCAGCCCAGGACAGGGGCCACCTCTCTACGAGCAGTACTTC	CSSSPGQGPPLYEQYF
TRBD1	TRBV6-1	TRBJ2-3	-	TGTGCCAGCAGGGACCGGACAGGGAGTACAGATACGCAGTATTTT	CASRDRTGSTDTQYF
-	TRBV19	TRBJ1-1	-	TGTGCCAGTGTTAATGGGGGGAGGACTGAAGCTTTCTTT	CASVNGGRTEAFF
-	TRBV30	TRBJ2-2	-	TGTGCCTGGAGTGCCGCTCGCATCGTACTAGGGGAGCTGTTTTTT	CAWSAARIVLGELFF
-	TRBV4-3	TRBJ2-7	-	TGCGCCAGCAGCCTAAGAGGGGGAGAGCAGTACTTC	CASSLRGGEQYF
-	TRBV5-4	TRBJ1-2	once	TGTGCCAGCAGCTTAGAGGCAGGGTTCTATGGCTACACCTTC	CASSLEAGFYGYTF
TRBD1	TRBV18	TRBJ1-1	once	TGTGCCAGCTCACCTAGGAGGGACAGGGGGCTCAACACTGAAGCTTTCTTT	CASSPRRDRGLNTEAFF
-	TRBV19	TRBJ1-5	-	TGTGCCAGTAGTATCGGGAATCAGCCCCAGCATTTT	CASSIGNQPQHF
TRBD2	TRBV27	TRBJ2-3	-	TGTGCCAGCAGTGCGGGAGTATTGAGTGCGGATACGCAGTATTTT	CASSAGVLSADTQYF
TRBD2	TRBV9	TRBJ2-5	-	TGTGCCAGCAGCGTAGGGGATCGGGGCTCCACGGGGGGTTTGGAGACCCAGTACTTC	CASSVGDRGSTGGLETQYF
TRBD1	TRBV4-3	TRBJ1-2	few	TGCGCCAGCAGCCAACATCCCTTACAGGGGGCTAATGGCTACACCTTC	CASSQHPLQGANGYTF
TRBD1	TRBV7-9	TRBJ2-7	once	TGTGCCAGCAGCCCGGGACAGGGGGCAGGCGAGCAGTACTTC	CASSPGQGAGEQYF
-	TRBV2	TRBJ2-1	-	TGTGCCAGCATAAGTCGGACTGGGATCTACAATGAGCAGTTCTTC	CASISRTGIYNEQFF
-	TRBV30	TRBJ1-6	-	TGTGCCTGGAGTCTCAGTGGGCTGCATTCACCCCTCCACTTT	CAWSLSGLHSPLHF
-	TRBV30	TRBJ2-1	-	TGTGCCTGGCGGCGGGACCGCAATGAGCAGTTCTTC	CAWRRDRNEQFF
-	TRBV29-1	TRBJ2-3	-	TGCAGCGTTGTTACAGGGACAGATACGCAGTATTTT	CSVVTGTDTQYF
-	TRBV6-6	TRBJ2-5	once	TGTGCCAGCACCAAAGGTACTACCAAAGAGACCCAGTACTTC	CASTKGTTKETQYF
-	TRBV9	TRBJ2-7	-	TGTGCCAGCAGCGCGGACTCCCCAGACGAGCAGTACTTC	CASSADSPDEQYF
-	TRBV7-8	TRBJ2-3	-	TGTGCCAGCCGCCCACTCAGGTGGCTAGCAGATTTCACAGATACGCAGTATTTT	CASRPLRWLADFTDTQYF
-	TRBV11-1	TRBJ1-4	few	TGTGCCAGCAGCCCCAGCGACGAGTCGAATGAAAAACTGTTTTTT	CASSPSDESNEKLFF
-	TRBV2	TRBJ1-5	-	TGTGCCAGCAGTGAAAGCCAGGGCGGTAGCAATCAGCCCCAGCATTTT	CASSESQGGSNQPQHF
-	TRBV2	TRBJ2-5	-	TGTGCCAGCAGTGACAGGGTCGAGGAGACCCAGTACTTC	CASSDRVEETQYF